These 9 T cell receptor beta chains came from one sample sequenced in a study of blood T cell repertoires in COVID-19. Generated by immunoSEQ multiplex PCR, the TCRdb table keeps only in-frame clones and is missing some. The data hold 200,000 to 300,000 clones, with approximately 91% observed a single time. The source material was peripheral blood. Receptors originate from a man aged 25 to 40 with COVID-19, enrolled during active disease.

The chain joins TRBV5-1 to TRBJ1-1; D is unclear. Per the germline V gene, CDR1 is SGHRS and CDR2 is YFSETQ. V dropped 2 bases and J dropped 0 bases, with 11 bases sitting between them. This CDR3 has 15 residues. CDR3 nucleotide sequence: TGCGCCAGCAGCTTTCGAGCCCCCATGAACACTGAAGCTTTCTTT. Translated: CASSFRAPMNTEAFF.

The V and J genes are TRBV5-6 and TRBJ1-2; D gene ambiguous. Germline V gives CDR1 SGHDT, CDR2 YYEEEE. V lost 5 bases to trimming and J lost 2 bases, with 10 bases between them. The length of the CDR3 is 13 residues. CDR3 bases: TGTGCCAGCAGTTCCACCGAGAACTATGGCTACACCTTC. Protein sequence: CASSSTENYGYTF.

The genes are TRBV9 and TRBJ2-5; 8 bases fit TRBD2. V lost 0 bases to trimming and J lost 3 bases; unmatched junction nucleotides: 1. The CDR3 consists of 14 residues. Looked up from germline, CDR1 is SGDLS and CDR2 is YYNGEE. Here the CDR3 reads CASSVDSGEETQYF. CDR3 DNA: TGTGCCAGCAGCGTAGATAGCGGGGAAGAGACCCAGTACTTC.

The chain has TRBV28 and TRBJ1-2, with TRBD1 identical over 11 bases. The J segment lost 7 bases and the V segment lost 2 bases, leaving 9 bases of the junction unmatched. CDR3 size: 16 residues. CDR1 is MDHEN, CDR2 SYDVKM, per germline. CDR3 sequence: CASSLPLGQGAPGYTF. The CDR3 DNA reads TGTGCCAGCAGTTTACCACTCGGACAGGGGGCGCCTGGCTACACCTTC.

The chain uses TRBV19 and TRBJ1-5; D gene uncertain. With 7 bases removed from V and 0 bases from J, the gap between germline ends came to 19 bases. Germline values: CDR1 LNHDA, CDR2 SQIVND (reference sequence). CDR3 length equals 17 residues. The CDR3 nucleotides are TGTGCCAGTAAATTGACCCCCGCGGCTAATAGCAATCAGCCCCAGCATTTT. This sequence encodes CASKLTPAANSNQPQHF.

The chain combines TRBV7-6 with TRBJ1-5, with a tentative D call TRBD1 (5 bases). The CDR3 runs to 13 residues. CDR1 is SGHVS, CDR2 FNYEAQ, per germline. V was pared by 1 base and J by 7 bases, with 8 bases between. The CDR3 is CASSLGGGQPQHF. In DNA form, the CDR3 reads TGTGCCAGCAGCTTAGGGGGGGGACAGCCCCAGCATTTT.

The chain combines TRBV11-3 with TRBJ2-1, with TRBD2 matching over 7 bases. This CDR3 has 13 residues. The germline gives CDR1 SGHNT, CDR2 YENEEA. Trimming cost V 5 bases and J 4 bases; bases outside gene matches: 2. The CDR3 is CASSGGGYNEQFF. For the CDR3, the DNA is TGTGCCAGCAGCGGGGGGGGTTACAATGAGCAGTTCTTC.

V gene TRBV24-1 combines with J gene TRBJ1-2, with 7 bases fitting TRBD1. This CDR3 spans 14 amino acids. The V gene end was trimmed by 3 bases and the J gene end by 8 bases; junction bases not matched to a gene: 8. The germline V gene encodes CDR1 KGHDR and CDR2 SFDVKD. This chain's CDR3 is CATSDRGQVRGYTF. DNA of the CDR3: TGTGCCACCAGTGATCGTGGACAGGTTCGAGGCTACACCTTC.

The V and J genes are TRBV6-5 and TRBJ2-7; TRBD1 matches 7 bases. Germline loops: CDR1 MNHEY, CDR2 SVGAGI. The V segment lost 0 bases and the J segment 2 bases; nucleotides outside the gene matches: 4. The CDR3 is 15 amino acids. CDR3 in amino acids: CASSYSRDSTYEQYF. The CDR3 bases are TGTGCCAGCAGTTACTCACGGGACAGCACCTACGAGCAGTACTTC.